What follows are 10 T cell receptor beta chains derived from one specimen sequenced in a study of CD8 T cells in ankylosing spondylitis. TCRdb processed the 5' RACE reads anew with MiXCR; each CDR3 protein has one entry. The data contain more than 150,000 distinct CDR3 sequences, 9.5% to 15% of them singletons. The sample consisted of blood, either unsorted or a sorted T cell fraction (not recorded which). The receptors stem from a male donor with ankylosing spondylitis or in good health (not recorded which).

This clonotype was picked up a small number of times. The J gene is TRBJ2-3, the V gene TRBV6-1; D remains unclear. This CDR3 spans 16 amino acids. V dropped 2 bases and J dropped 3 bases, with 15 bases sitting between them. Germline V lookup: CDR1 MNHNS, CDR2 SASEGT. This CDR3 is CASSELPTRGTDTQYF. CDR3 DNA sequence: TGTGCCAGCAGTGAACTCCCCACCCGTGGAACAGATACGCAGTATTTT.

This clonotype showed up just a few times. This chain connects TRBV4-1 to TRBJ2-1; the match to TRBD1 covers 11 bases. CDR3 size: 18 residues. V gave up 1 base and J gave up 0 bases; unmatched junction bases: 5. Germline CDR1 is MGHRA and CDR2 is YSYEKL. CDR3 sequence reads: CASSQVLGTGGSYNEQFF. The CDR3 DNA sequence: TGCGCCAGCAGCCAAGTCCTAGGGACAGGGGGCTCCTACAATGAGCAGTTCTTC.

The sample holds many counts of this clonotype. J is TRBJ2-3 and V is TRBV5-1, with 14 bases lining up with TRBD2. The germline CDR1 and CDR2 sequences are SGHRS and YFSETQ. The CDR3 contains 21 residues. V lost 4 bases, J lost 2 bases, and 18 bases stayed unmatched. For the CDR3, the DNA is TGCGCCAGCAGCCGAATGACCGGACTAGCGGGGGGCCCGTGGGACACAGATACGCAGTATTTT. Amino acid sequence: CASSRMTGLAGGPWDTDTQYF.

This clonotype has more than one count but fewer than ten. V and J are TRBV20-1 and TRBJ1-1, with 9 bases aligning to TRBD1. This CDR3 has 15 residues. V lost 6 bases and J lost 2; bases outside the gene matches: 10. In germline, CDR1 is DFQATT, CDR2 SNEGSKA (reference sequence). The CDR3 here is CSAAGDREFNTEAFF. The CDR3 region has the DNA TGCAGTGCCGCGGGGGACAGGGAGTTTAACACTGAAGCTTTCTTT.

The chain links TRBV24-1 to TRBJ2-7, with 7 nucleotides matching TRBD1. Germline V gene sequence: CDR1 KGHDR, CDR2 SFDVKD. V shed 7 bases and J 6 bases; nucleotides not matched to a gene: 5. The CDR3 consists of 12 residues. The CDR3 DNA follows: TGTGCCACCAGGCAGGGGGTAGGCGAGCAGTACTTC. It specifies CATRQGVGEQYF.

The CDR3 protein is CASSFLDSSNEQFF. Here the CDR3 DNA reads TGTGCCAGCAGTTTTCTGGACTCGTCCAATGAGCAGTTCTTC. This chain connects TRBV27 to TRBJ2-1, with TRBD2 as a possible D gene (5 bases). V was clipped by 3 bases and J by 6 bases, with 12 bases between them. Germline assignment: CDR1 MNHEY and CDR2 SMNVEV (reference sequence). The length of the CDR3 is 14 residues.

This chain joins TRBV25-1 and TRBJ2-3; 13 nucleotides agree with TRBD2. The CDR3 length is 22 residues. From germline, CDR1 is MGHDK and CDR2 SYGVNS. V trimming: 4 bases; J trimming: 10 bases; junction bases outside the gene matches: 29. CDR3 region: CASSGDRSSLAGGPSAGSAQYF. The CDR3 DNA is TGTGCCAGCAGTGGGGATCGATCCTCACTAGCGGGAGGGCCCTCGGCTGGGTCGGCGCAGTATTTT.

This clonotype was observed a handful of times. This chain links TRBV6-1 with TRBJ1-1, with a tentative D call TRBD1 (6 bases). CDR1 is MNHNS, CDR2 SASEGT, per germline. The CDR3 spans 13 residues. Trimming left V 6 bases short and J 1 base short, with 9 bases between. CDR3: CASREGGNTEAFF. CDR3 sequence (DNA): TGTGCCAGCAGGGAGGGGGGGAACACTGAAGCTTTCTTT.

V usage is TRBV3-1 and J usage is TRBJ2-1; unclear D gene. The CDR3 loop spans 16 amino acids. CDR1 is LGHDT, CDR2 YNNKEL, per germline (reference sequence). With 1 base removed from V and 3 bases from J, the gap between germline ends came to 13 bases. CDR3 sequence: CASSQVLQRDYNEQFF. In nucleotides, the CDR3 is TGTGCCAGCAGCCAAGTACTTCAGCGCGACTACAATGAGCAGTTCTTC.

This clonotype was counted between two and nine times. The V gene is TRBV4-1, the J gene TRBJ1-2; no firm D call. The V end was cut by 1 base, the J end by 3 bases, with 15 bases between. This CDR3 is built from 16 residues. Looked up from germline, CDR1 is MGHRA and CDR2 is YSYEKL. Here the CDR3 DNA reads TGCGCCAGCAGCCAAGGAGAGGCCAGTCATTACTATGGCTACACCTTC. Amino acid sequence: CASSQGEASHYYGYTF.